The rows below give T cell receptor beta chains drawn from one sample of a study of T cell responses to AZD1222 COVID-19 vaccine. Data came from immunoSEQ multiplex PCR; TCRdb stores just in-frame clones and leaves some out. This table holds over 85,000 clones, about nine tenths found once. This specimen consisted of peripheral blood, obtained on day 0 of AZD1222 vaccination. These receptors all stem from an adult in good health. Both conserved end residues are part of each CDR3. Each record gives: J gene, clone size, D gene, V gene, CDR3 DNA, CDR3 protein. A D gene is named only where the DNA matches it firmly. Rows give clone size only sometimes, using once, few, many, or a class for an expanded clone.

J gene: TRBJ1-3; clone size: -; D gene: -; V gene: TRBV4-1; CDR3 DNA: TGCGCCAGCAGCCAAGATATGGCAGCTACGTCTGGAAACACCATATATTTT; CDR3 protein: CASSQDMAATSGNTIYF
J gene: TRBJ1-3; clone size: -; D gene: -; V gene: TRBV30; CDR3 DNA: TGTGCCTGGAGTGTAAGGGGCCCCGGGAAAGGGAACACCATATATTTT; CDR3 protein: CAWSVRGPGKGNTIYF
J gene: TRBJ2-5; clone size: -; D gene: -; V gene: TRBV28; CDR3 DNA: TGTGCCAGCAGTTTCCTCCAGGGGTCCCAGTACTTC; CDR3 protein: CASSFLQGSQYF
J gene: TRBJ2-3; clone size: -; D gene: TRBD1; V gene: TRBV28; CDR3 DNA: TGTGCCAGCAGTCCAACCGGGACAGGCACAGATACGCAGTATTTT; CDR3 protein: CASSPTGTGTDTQYF
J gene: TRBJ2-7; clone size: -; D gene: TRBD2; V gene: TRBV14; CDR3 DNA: TGTGCCAGCAGCCAATTTGGGGGGGTCTCGACCTACGAGCAGTACTTC; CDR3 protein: CASSQFGGVSTYEQYF
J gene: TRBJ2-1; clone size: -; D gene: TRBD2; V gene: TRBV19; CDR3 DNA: TGTGCCAGTAGTACCCCCCTGACCAGCGGGGGCGGAAATGAGCAGTTCTTC; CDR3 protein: CASSTPLTSGGGNEQFF
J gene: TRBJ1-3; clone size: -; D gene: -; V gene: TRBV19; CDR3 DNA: TGTGCCAGTAGTACCGGGACGGGGTCGAGGAACACCATATATTTT; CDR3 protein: CASSTGTGSRNTIYF
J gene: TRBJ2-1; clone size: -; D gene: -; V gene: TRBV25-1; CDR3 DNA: TGTGCCAGCTATGACAGCCAAAGCTCCTACAATGAGCAGTTCTTC; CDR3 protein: CASYDSQSSYNEQFF
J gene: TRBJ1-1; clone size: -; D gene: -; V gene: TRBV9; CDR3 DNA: TGTGCCAGCAGCCCACGGGACATGATGAACACTGAAGCTTTCTTT; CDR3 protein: CASSPRDMMNTEAFF
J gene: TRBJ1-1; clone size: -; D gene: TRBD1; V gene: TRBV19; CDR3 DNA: TGTGCCAGTAGAAGACAGGGAAGGAACACTGAAGCTTTCTTT; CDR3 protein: CASRRQGRNTEAFF
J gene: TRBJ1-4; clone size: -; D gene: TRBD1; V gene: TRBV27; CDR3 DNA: TGTGCCAGCAGCCGGAGAGGGGGCGCGGGGCAAAATGAAAAACTGTTTTTT; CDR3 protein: CASSRRGGAGQNEKLFF
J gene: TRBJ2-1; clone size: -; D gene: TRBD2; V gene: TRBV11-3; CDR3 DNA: TGTGCCAGCAGCTCCGCACTGCTTTTAGCGGGGGCATACAATGAGCAGTTCTTC; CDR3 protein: CASSSALLLAGAYNEQFF
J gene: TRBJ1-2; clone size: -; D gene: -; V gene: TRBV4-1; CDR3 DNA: TGCGCCAGCAGCCACCTCGGGGAAAGAGGCTACACCTTC; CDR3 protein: CASSHLGERGYTF
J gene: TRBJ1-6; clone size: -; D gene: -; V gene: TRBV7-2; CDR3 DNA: TGTGCCAGCAGCTTAGAATCGGGTGGGTCACCCCTCCACTTT; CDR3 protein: CASSLESGGSPLHF
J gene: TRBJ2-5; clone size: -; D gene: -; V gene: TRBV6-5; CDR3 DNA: TGTGCCAGCAGGGTACCGGTCTTGAGGGAGACCCAGTACTTC; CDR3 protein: CASRVPVLRETQYF
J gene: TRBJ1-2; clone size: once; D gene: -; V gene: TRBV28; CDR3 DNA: TGTGCCAGCAGTTCCCCGGGGGGGGAGGTCTATGGCTACACCTTC; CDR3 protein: CASSSPGGEVYGYTF
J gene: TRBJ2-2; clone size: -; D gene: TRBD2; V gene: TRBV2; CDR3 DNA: TGTGCCAGCAGTGAAGCGCGGGGGTACCGGGAGCTGTTTTTT; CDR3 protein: CASSEARGYRELFF
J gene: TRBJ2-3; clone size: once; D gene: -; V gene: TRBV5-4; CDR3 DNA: TGTGCCAGCAGCTTGGGAGGGGGGGCGGCGGATACGCAGTATTTT; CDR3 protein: CASSLGGGAADTQYF
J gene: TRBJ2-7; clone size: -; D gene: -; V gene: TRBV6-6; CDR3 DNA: TGTGCCAGCAGTTGGGGTGAGGGTTACGAGCAGTACTTC; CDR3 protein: CASSWGEGYEQYF
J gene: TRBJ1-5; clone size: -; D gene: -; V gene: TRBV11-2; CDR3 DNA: TGTGCCAGCAGCTCCGGGGGCCCCGGTCAGCCCCAGCATTTT; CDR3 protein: CASSSGGPGQPQHF
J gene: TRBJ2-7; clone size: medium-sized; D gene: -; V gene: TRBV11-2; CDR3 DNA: TGTGCCAGCAGCTTATTAGGGGATGATTACGAGCAGTACTTC; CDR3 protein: CASSLLGDDYEQYF
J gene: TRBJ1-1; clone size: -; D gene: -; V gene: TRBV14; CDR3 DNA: TGTGCCAGCAGCCAAGTGTTTCCCACGAACACTGAAGCTTTCTTT; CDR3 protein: CASSQVFPTNTEAFF
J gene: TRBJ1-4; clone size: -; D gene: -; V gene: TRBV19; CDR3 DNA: TGTGCCAGTATGCACCGTGGAGAGGATGAAAAACTGTTTTTT; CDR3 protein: CASMHRGEDEKLFF
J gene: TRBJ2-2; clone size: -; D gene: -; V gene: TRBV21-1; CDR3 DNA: TGTGCCAGCAGCAAGAGGGACAGCGCGAACACCGGGGAGCTGTTTTTT; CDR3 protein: CASSKRDSANTGELFF
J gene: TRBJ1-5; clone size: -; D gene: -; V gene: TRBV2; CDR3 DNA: TGTGCCAGCAGTGACAGATTTTATAGCAATCAGCCCCAGCATTTT; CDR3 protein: CASSDRFYSNQPQHF
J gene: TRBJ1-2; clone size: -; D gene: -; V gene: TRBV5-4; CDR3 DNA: TGTGCCAGCAGCTTAGGGGGGAGAGGGAACTATGGCTACACCTTC; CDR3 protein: CASSLGGRGNYGYTF
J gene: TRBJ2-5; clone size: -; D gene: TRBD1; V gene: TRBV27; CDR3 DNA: TGTGCCAGCAGTTTATCACAGGGGGCACGAGAGACCCAGTACTTC; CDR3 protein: CASSLSQGARETQYF
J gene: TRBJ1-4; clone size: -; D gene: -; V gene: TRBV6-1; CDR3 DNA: TGTGCCAGCAGTGAATGGAGACAGGCTGAAAAACTGTTTTTT; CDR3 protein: CASSEWRQAEKLFF
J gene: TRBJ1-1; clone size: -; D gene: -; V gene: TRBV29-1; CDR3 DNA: TGCAGCGTTGAAGTCCATGGGGAAGCTTTCTTT; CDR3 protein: CSVEVHGEAFF
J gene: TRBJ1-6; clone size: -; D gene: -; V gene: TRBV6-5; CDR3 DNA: TGTGCCAGCAGTTACTACGGACGACGAAATTCACCCCTCCACTTT; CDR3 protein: CASSYYGRRNSPLHF
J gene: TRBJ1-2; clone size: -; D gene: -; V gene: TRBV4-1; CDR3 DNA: TGCGCCAGCAGCCGAAACACAGGGAGCTATGGCTACACCTTC; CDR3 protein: CASSRNTGSYGYTF
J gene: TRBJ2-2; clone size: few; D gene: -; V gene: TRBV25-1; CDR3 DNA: TGTGCCAGCAAAAACCAGGGTACCGGGGAGCTGTTTTTT; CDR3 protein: CASKNQGTGELFF
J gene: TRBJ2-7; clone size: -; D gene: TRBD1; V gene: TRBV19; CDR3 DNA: TGTGCCAGTAGTCCGGGGACAGGGGGCAGCGAGCAGTACTTC; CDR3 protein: CASSPGTGGSEQYF
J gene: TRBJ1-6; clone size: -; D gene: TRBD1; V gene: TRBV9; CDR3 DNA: TGTGCCAGCAGCTCTCTTCCAGGGGGCGCGGGGAATTCACCCCTCCACTTT; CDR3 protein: CASSSLPGGAGNSPLHF
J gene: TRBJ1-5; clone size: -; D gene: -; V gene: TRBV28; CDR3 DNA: TGTGCCAGCAGCGACGGGAGGGGTTCGAGTCAGCCCCAGCATTTT; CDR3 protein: CASSDGRGSSQPQHF
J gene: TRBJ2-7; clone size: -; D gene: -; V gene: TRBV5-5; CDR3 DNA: TGTGCCAGCAGCCCGGCGGACAGACCCTACGAGCAGTACTTC; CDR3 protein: CASSPADRPYEQYF
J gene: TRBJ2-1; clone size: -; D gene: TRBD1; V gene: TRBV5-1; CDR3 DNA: TGCGCCAGCAGCTTACGCCGGGACAGGGACAACTCCTACAATGAGCAGTTCTTC; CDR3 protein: CASSLRRDRDNSYNEQFF
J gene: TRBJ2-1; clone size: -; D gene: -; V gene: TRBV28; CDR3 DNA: TGTGCCAGCAGTTTCTCTAAGAGGACTCACAATGAGCAGTTCTTC; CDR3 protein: CASSFSKRTHNEQFF
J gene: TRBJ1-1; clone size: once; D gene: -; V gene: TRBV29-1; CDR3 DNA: TGCAGCGTGCCGCGCTCGACTGAAGCTTTCTTT; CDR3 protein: CSVPRSTEAFF
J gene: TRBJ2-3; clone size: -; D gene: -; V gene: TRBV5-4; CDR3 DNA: TGTGCCAGCAGCATTGGTGACACAAACACAGATACGCAGTATTTT; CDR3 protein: CASSIGDTNTDTQYF
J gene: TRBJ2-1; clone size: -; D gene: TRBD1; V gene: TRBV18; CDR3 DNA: TGTGCCAGCTCAAGGGACAGCTCCTACAATGAGCAGTTCTTC; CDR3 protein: CASSRDSSYNEQFF
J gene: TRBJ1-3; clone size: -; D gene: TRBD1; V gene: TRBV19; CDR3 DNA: TGTGCCAGTATTTCCGGGACAGCTGGAAACACCATATATTTT; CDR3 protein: CASISGTAGNTIYF
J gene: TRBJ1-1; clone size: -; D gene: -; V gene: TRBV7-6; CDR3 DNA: TGTGCCAGCAGCTTCCCCGGCACTGAAGCTTTCTTT; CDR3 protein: CASSFPGTEAFF